This passage covers 17 T cell receptor beta chains from one sample sequenced in a study of T cell repertoires in cytomegalovirus infection. Each CDR3 protein is one row after TCRdb ran MiXCR on the reads. The data hold a few hundred thousand distinct CDR3 sequences, with about 39% observed a single time. Their antigens are not known. The specimen was cultured PBMCs, collected from culture after CMV antigen stimulation. These receptors were collected from a human donor in good health (CMV status not recorded). Some clones in this sample may be carry-over from other donors' samples.

This chain connects TRBV6-8 to TRBJ1-1, with D uncertain. The CDR3 extends over 11 amino acids. The germline V and J ends were trimmed by 7 bases and 2 bases, with 5 bases remaining between them. The V gene's germline CDR1 is MNHGY and CDR2 SAAAGT. The CDR3 sequence is CASKDNTEAFF. CDR3 sequence (DNA): TGTGCCAGCAAAGACAACACTGAAGCTTTCTTT.

The V and J genes are TRBV10-2 and TRBJ2-7, with D uncertain. The length of the CDR3 is 15 residues. In germline, CDR1 is WSHSY, CDR2 SAAADI. Trimming took 2 bases from V and 4 from J, leaving 15 bases between them. DNA of the CDR3: TGCGCCAGCAGTGAGGGAGCTCTTGCATTGTACGAGCAGTACTTC. Its protein product is CASSEGALALYEQYF.

There are a few counts of this clonotype. V is TRBV15 and J is TRBJ1-2; D is unclear. This CDR3 region has 16 residues. Trimming stripped 1 base from V and 4 bases from J, with 16 bases between. CDR1 and CDR2 (germline): LNHNV, YYDKDF (reference sequence). The CDR3 nucleotides are TGTGCCACCAGCAGAGTCGCCATCCCCAATATCTATGGCTACACCTTC. This gives the protein CATSRVAIPNIYGYTF.

The chain uses TRBV27 and TRBJ2-1; D unresolved. The V gene lost 6 bases and the J gene lost 3 bases, with 9 bases spanning the gap. The germline V gene has CDR1 MNHEY and CDR2 SMNVEV (reference sequence). CDR3 length: 13 amino acids. DNA for the CDR3: TGTGCCAGCAGAGCTACACTCTACAATGAGCAGTTCTTC. Protein sequence: CASRATLYNEQFF.

There are many counts of this clonotype. The rearrangement uses TRBV7-2 and TRBJ2-3; 14 bases align to TRBD2. CDR1 and CDR2 from the germline V gene are SGHTA and FQGNSA. The V gene end was trimmed by 5 bases and the J gene end by 5 bases; junction bases not matched to a gene: 3. CDR3 length equals 15 residues. The CDR3 DNA sequence: TGTGCCAGCAGCACGACTAGCGGGGGGGGAGATACGCAGTATTTT. It specifies CASSTTSGGGDTQYF.

The chain carries TRBV20-1 and TRBJ1-6; possible D gene TRBD1, 6 bases. CDR1 DFQATT and CDR2 SNEGSKA come from the germline V gene (reference sequence). V lost 3 bases and J 6 bases, leaving 9 bases between the germline ends. This CDR3 is built from 13 residues. The CDR3 loop reads CSASQDSNSPLHF. CDR3 bases: TGCAGTGCTAGTCAGGACAGTAATTCACCCCTCCACTTT.

In DNA form, the CDR3 reads TGTGCCAGCAGTTACGAAAGCGGAACTGGCACAGATACGCAGTATTTT. Its protein is CASSYESGTGTDTQYF. The rearrangement joins TRBV6-2 or TRBV6-3 to TRBJ2-3; a possible D gene is TRBD2 (5 bases). CDR1 is MNHEY and CDR2 is SVGEGT in the germline V gene. This CDR3 region has 16 residues. The V and J ends lost 2 bases and 1 base respectively, with 13 bases between them.

The chain carries TRBV6-1 and TRBJ2-3; 11 nucleotides match TRBD2. With V trimmed by 6 bases and J by 2 bases, 10 bases remained unmatched. The germline gives CDR1 MNHNS, CDR2 SASEGT. The CDR3 contains 17 residues. CDR3 coding DNA: TGTGCCAGCAGGAGTCCGACTAGCGGGGACTTCACAGATACGCAGTATTTT. This gives the protein CASRSPTSGDFTDTQYF.

There are a few counts of this clonotype. This chain connects TRBV7-8 to TRBJ2-5, with 7 bases identical to TRBD2. The CDR3 is 19 residues long. After removal of 3 bases from V and 2 bases from J, the junction contained 18 bases not matched to a gene. Germline CDR1 is SGHVS and CDR2 is FQNEAQ. CDR3 sequence: CASSLLPGLPKTPQETQYF. For the CDR3, the DNA is TGTGCCAGCAGCTTGCTTCCGGGACTACCGAAAACACCACAAGAGACCCAGTACTTC.

Here the CDR3 reads CASSEGQVYNEQFF. CDR3 DNA sequence: TGTGCCAGCAGTGAAGGTCAAGTATACAATGAGCAGTTCTTC. This sequence joins TRBV2 and TRBJ2-1; D is uncertain. CDR3 length equals 14 residues. Germline loops: CDR1 SNHLY, CDR2 FYNNEI. V lost 1 base and J lost 4, with 8 bases in between.

This clonotype was counted a single time. The CDR3 here is CSAGGSGRGVDTQYF. CDR3 in DNA: TGCAGTGCTGGGGGGAGCGGACGAGGGGTAGATACGCAGTATTTT. This chain links TRBV20-1 with TRBJ2-3; possible D gene TRBD2, 6 bases. Per germline, CDR1 DFQATT and CDR2 SNEGSKA (reference sequence). This CDR3 is 15 amino acids long. Trimming cost V 5 bases and J 5 bases, with 20 bases left between them.

This clonotype turned up a few times. The rearrangement uses TRBV4-1 and TRBJ2-3; D may correspond to TRBD1 or TRBD2 (5 bases each). Germline V gives CDR1 MGHRA, CDR2 YSYEKL. This CDR3 spans 16 amino acids. V lost 2 bases, J lost 2 bases, and 14 bases lay in between. DNA of the CDR3: TGCGCCAGCAGCCAACCCCGGGACCGGAACACAGATACGCAGTATTTT. Its translation: CASSQPRDRNTDTQYF.

The chain is built from TRBV28 and TRBJ1-5; D gene unclear. V lost 7 bases and J 0 bases, leaving 19 bases between the germline ends. The CDR3 sequence is 17 residues long. Looked up from germline, CDR1 is MDHEN and CDR2 is SYDVKM. CDR3: CASMVPSASSSNQPQHF. CDR3 nucleotides: TGTGCCAGCATGGTCCCCAGCGCTAGTTCTAGCAATCAGCCCCAGCATTTT.

The V gene is TRBV4-3, the J gene TRBJ2-3; 7 nucleotides line up with TRBD2. CDR1 is LGHNA and CDR2 is YSLEER in the germline V gene. J lost 1 base, V lost 1 base, and 5 bases had no gene match. The CDR3 length is 16 residues. CDR3 nucleotide sequence: TGCGCCAGCAGCCAAGTCCGCGGGAGTGGCACAGATACGCAGTATTTT. It translates to CASSQVRGSGTDTQYF.

A few counts support this clonotype. The chain recombines TRBV11-2 with TRBJ2-7, with 7 nucleotides matching TRBD2. This CDR3 comprises 13 residues. CDR1 and CDR2 from the germline V gene are SGHAT and FQNNGV. J lost 3 bases, V lost 7 bases, and 6 bases had no gene match. As DNA, the CDR3 is TGTGCCAGCACCGGTAGCGGGCGCTACGAGCAGTACTTC. Its protein product is CASTGSGRYEQYF.

This chain uses TRBV4-3 with TRBJ2-1; D may be TRBD1 (5 bases). CDR1 and CDR2 from the germline V gene are LGHNA and YSLEER. The length of the CDR3 is 16 residues. V gave up 0 bases and J gave up 1 base, with 10 bases separating them. CDR3 coding DNA: TGCGCCAGCAGCCAAGAGGGCAGGGCATCCTACAATGAGCAGTTCTTC. Its translation: CASSQEGRASYNEQFF.

The rearrangement uses TRBV6-1 and TRBJ1-5, with 8 bases that match TRBD1. The germline gives CDR1 MNHNS, CDR2 SASEGT. The CDR3 is 15 amino acids. Trimming removed 4 bases from V and 6 bases from J; junction bases left unmatched: 8. The CDR3 DNA sequence: TGTGCCAGCAGTGCTTACAGGGGGTCACTTCAGCCCCAGCATTTT. Encoded protein: CASSAYRGSLQPQHF.